This TCR beta chain was recorded in a study of blood T cell repertoires in COVID-19 (dated by TCRdb to about 2020). The study in broad terms: The collaborator samples originated in the United States, Italy and Spain and spanned the acute and convalescent phases of COVID-19. The prospective study material was composed of cDNA or gDNA derived from T cells, B-cell-depleted T cells, or PBMCs. Subjects who had been exposed to COVID-19, were actively infected with it, or had recovered from it provided the deeply sampled blood TCRbeta repertoires that made up the dataset. A freely available public database, intended as a resource for researchers studying the immune response to SARS-CoV-2, is where the repertoires were released. Samples were obtained from the ongoing ImmuneRACE study (first 160 participants) and from 950 to 1,500 subjects provided by 6 global collaborators. Nearly every sample came with metadata listing a de-identified subject ID, COVID-19 status, age in years and sex. Where available, HLA class I and class II types were obtained from metadata supplied by the sample provider rather than from assay-based typing. Paper-wide results and their limitations: Clinical and demographic metadata were provided uncurated, with the amount varying by source and participant.

The immunoSEQ Assay, a bias-controlled multiplex PCR, was used to amplify TCRbeta CDR3 regions from genomic DNA. On the authors' methods: Nucleated cell counts per sample were estimated from amplification of reference gene primers within the assay. To quantify the absolute abundance of each unique TCRbeta CDR3 rearrangement, sequence reads were collapsed and filtered. For each sample, productive Simpson clonality was calculated as the square root of Simpson's diversity index across productive rearrangements. The clones in this table, taken by TCRdb from immuneACCESS, are in-frame only. Not every clone is retained; where verified, under half of the shortfall comes from an unresolved V gene, and the cause of the rest is unknown. V, J and clone size derive from that table, while D and trimming were established from the DNA sequence. This sample holds 210,000 or so clones; around 82% were observed only once. Of the sample, roughly 4.3% is held by the ten largest clones.

Enrolling through a virtual design, the prospective study's participants ranged in age from roughly 18 to 89 years and lived across 20 to 25 United States geographic areas. In the prospective study, participants were assigned to cohorts based on the clinical history participants reported in a screening survey and a study questionnaire. In the prospective study, mobile phlebotomists collected whole blood, serum and a nasopharyngeal or oropharyngeal swab from each participant. Participants in the prospective study had the option to provide additional blood draws and questionnaires over an approximately 2-month period. Before DNA extraction, blood samples from the prospective study were shipped at room temperature or frozen. The CDR3 runs 14 residues from the cysteine to the phenylalanine. Just CDR3 DNA is preserved here, 42 bases in frame from base 1. The germline V gene gives CDR1 as SNHLY and CDR2 as FYNNEI. A distance of 9 bases separates the germline ends of V and J, which lose 2 bases and 5 bases respectively.

As regards this clone: There is no known antigen for this receptor. The record has no base qualities; no much larger clone is one base away.

This clonotype was obtained from a man aged 30-40 years with acute COVID-19. The rearranged segments are TRBV2 and TRBJ1-4; matching of 6 bases hints at TRBD1 as the D gene. The sequenced material came from PBMCs or T cells enriched from blood (not recorded which). The CDR3 reads CASSEQGSNEKLFF. The nucleotide sequence reads as follows: TGTGCCAGCAGTGAACAGGGGTCCAATGAAAAACTGTTTTTT.